The source of this TCR beta chain is a study of blood T cell repertoires in COVID-19. Study context: Sites in the United States, Italy and Spain provided acute and convalescent COVID-19 samples.

The ends were cut back, 6 bases at V and 7 bases at J, with 21 bases in the middle. The germline CDR1 and CDR2 sequences are MNHEY and SVGAGI. This CDR3 is built from 15 residues. The repertoire was sequenced with immunoSEQ multiplex PCR; TCRdb's copy has only in-frame clones and lacks some. This sample carries about 100,000 clones, approximately 90% of them seen once, and the ten largest clones take about 1.9%. The chain employs TRBV6-5 and TRBJ1-2; the D gene is possibly TRBD1 (6 bases). The sequence was obtained from a middle-aged man with active COVID-19. The sequenced material came from peripheral blood. CDR3 nucleotides: TGTGCCAGCAGGCCGTCCTCCGGGGCAGGGGCTGGCTACACCTTC. Protein: CASRPSSGAGAGYTF.